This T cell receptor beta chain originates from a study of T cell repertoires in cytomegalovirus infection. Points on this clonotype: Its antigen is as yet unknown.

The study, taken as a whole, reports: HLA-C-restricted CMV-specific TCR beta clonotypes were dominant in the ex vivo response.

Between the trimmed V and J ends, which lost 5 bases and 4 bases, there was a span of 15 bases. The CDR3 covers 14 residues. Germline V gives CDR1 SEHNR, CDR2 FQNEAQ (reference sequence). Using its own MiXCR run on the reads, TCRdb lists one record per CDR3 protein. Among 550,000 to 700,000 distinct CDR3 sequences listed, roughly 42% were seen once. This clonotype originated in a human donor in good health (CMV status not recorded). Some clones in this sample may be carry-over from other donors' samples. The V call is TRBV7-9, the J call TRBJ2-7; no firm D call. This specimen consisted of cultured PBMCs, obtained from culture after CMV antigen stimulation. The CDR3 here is CASSPTGIRYEQYF. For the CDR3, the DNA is TGTGCCAGCAGCCCTACTGGGATTAGGTACGAGCAGTACTTC.